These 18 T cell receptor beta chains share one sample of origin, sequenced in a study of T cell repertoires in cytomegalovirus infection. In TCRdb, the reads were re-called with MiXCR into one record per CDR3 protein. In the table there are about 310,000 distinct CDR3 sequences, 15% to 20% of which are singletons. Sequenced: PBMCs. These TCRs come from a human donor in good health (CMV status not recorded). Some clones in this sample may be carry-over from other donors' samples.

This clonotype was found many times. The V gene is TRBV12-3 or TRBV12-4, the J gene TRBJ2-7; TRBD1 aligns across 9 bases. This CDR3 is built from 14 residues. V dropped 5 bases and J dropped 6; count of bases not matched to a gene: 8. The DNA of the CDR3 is TGTGCCAGCAGTACGTGGACAGGGGCGTTCGAGCAGTACTTC. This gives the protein CASSTWTGAFEQYF.

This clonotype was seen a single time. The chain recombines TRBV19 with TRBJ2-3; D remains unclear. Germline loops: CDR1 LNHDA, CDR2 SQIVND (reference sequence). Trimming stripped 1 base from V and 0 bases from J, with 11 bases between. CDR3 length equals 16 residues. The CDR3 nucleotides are TGTGCCAGTAGTATAGGACGGCAGACGAGCACAGATACGCAGTATTTT. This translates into CASSIGRQTSTDTQYF.

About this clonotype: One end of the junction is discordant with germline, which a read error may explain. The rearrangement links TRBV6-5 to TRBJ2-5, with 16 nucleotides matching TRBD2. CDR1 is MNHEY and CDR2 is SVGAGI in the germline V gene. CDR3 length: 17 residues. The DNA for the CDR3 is TGTGCCAGCAGTCAACTAACGGGACTAGCGGGGGGGGAGACCCGGTACTTC. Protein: CASSQLTGLAGGETRYF.

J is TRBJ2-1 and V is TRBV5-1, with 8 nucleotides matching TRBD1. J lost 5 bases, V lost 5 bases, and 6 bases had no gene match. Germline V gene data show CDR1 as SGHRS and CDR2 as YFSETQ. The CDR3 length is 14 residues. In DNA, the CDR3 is TGCGCCAGCAGGCCGGGACAGGAGAACAATGAGCAGTTCTTC. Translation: CASRPGQENNEQFF.

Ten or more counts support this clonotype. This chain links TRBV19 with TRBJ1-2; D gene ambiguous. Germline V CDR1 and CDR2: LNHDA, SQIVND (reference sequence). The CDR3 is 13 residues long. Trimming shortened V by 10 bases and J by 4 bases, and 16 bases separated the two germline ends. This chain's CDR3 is CATHFGISYGYTF. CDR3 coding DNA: TGTGCCACCCACTTCGGAATCTCCTATGGCTACACCTTC. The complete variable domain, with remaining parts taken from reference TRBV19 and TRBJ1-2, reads DGGITQSPKYLFRKEGQNVTLSCEQNLNHDAMYWYRQDPGQGLRLIYYSQIVNDFQKGDIAEGYSVSREKKESFPLTVTSAQKNPTAFYLCATHFGISYGYTFGSGTRLTVV.

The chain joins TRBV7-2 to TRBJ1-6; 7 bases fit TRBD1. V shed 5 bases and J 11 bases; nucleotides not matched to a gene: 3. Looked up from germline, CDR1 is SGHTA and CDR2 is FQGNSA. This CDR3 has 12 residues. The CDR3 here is CASSAQGAPLHF. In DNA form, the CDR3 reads TGTGCCAGCAGCGCGCAGGGGGCACCCCTCCACTTT.

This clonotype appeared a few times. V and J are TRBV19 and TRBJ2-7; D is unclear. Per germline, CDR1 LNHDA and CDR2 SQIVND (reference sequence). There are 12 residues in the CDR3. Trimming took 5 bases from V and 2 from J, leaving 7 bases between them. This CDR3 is CASSSGAYEQYF. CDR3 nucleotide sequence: TGTGCCAGTAGTTCCGGCGCCTACGAGCAGTACTTC.

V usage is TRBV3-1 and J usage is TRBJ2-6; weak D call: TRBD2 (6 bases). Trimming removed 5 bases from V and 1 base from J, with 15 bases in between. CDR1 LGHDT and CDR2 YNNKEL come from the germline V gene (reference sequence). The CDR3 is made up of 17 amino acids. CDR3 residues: CASSKAGVGSGANVLTF. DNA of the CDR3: TGTGCCAGCAGCAAAGCGGGTGTGGGATCTGGGGCCAACGTCCTGACTTTC.

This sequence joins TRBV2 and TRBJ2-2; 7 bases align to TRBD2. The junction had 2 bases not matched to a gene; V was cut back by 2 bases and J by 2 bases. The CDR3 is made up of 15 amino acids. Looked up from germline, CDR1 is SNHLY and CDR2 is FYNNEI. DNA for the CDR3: TGTGCCAGCAGTGAACGGGACTATAACACCGGGGAGCTGTTTTTT. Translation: CASSERDYNTGELFF.

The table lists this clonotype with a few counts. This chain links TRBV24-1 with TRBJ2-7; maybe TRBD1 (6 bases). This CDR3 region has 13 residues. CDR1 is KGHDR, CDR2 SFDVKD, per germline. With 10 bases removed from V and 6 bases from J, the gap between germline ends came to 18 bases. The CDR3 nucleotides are TGTGCCACAAGTTCGGACAGTGGGCCCGAGCAGTACTTC. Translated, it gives CATSSDSGPEQYF.

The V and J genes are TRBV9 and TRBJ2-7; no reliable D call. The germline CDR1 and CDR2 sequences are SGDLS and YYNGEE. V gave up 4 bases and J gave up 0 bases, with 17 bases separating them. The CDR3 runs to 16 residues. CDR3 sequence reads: CASSPLSWASSYEQYF. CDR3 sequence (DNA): TGTGCCAGCAGCCCCCTTTCATGGGCGAGCTCCTACGAGCAGTACTTC.

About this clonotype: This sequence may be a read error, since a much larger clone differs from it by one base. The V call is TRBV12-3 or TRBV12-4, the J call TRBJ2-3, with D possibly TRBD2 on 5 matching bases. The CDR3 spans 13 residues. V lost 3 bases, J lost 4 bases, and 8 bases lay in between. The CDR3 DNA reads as TGTGCCAGCAGTTTGAAGGGAGCAGATACGCAGTATTTT. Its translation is CASSLKGADTQYF.

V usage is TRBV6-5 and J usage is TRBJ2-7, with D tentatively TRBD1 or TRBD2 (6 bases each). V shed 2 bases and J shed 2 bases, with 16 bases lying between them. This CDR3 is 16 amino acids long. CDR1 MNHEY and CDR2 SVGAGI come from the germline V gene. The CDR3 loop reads CASSYKQGSGTYEQYF. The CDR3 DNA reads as TGTGCCAGCAGTTACAAACAGGGTAGCGGAACCTACGAGCAGTACTTC.

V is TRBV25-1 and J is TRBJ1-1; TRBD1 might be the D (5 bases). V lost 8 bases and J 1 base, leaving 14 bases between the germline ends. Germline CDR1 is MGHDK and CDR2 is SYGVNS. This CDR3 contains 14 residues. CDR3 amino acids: CASGGDGPNTEAFF. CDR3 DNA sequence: TGTGCCAGCGGAGGGGACGGCCCGAACACTGAAGCTTTCTTT.

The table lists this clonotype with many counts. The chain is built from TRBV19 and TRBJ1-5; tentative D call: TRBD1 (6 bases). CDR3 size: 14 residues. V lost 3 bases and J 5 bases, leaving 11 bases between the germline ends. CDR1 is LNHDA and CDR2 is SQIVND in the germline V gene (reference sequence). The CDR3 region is CASSMSDRDQPQHF. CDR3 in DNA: TGTGCCAGTAGTATGTCGGACAGAGATCAGCCCCAGCATTTT.

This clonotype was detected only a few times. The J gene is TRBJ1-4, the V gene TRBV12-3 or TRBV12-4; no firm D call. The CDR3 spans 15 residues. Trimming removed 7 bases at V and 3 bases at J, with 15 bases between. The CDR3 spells CASTKTATPNEKLFF. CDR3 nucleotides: TGTGCCAGCACCAAAACCGCTACCCCTAATGAAAAACTGTTTTTT.

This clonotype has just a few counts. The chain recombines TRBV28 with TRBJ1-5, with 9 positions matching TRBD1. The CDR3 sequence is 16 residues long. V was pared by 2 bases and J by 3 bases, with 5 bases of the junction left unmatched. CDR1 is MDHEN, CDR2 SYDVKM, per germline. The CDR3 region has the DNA TGTGCCAGCAGTTTAAGCACAGGGGGCCTCAATCAGCCCCAGCATTTT. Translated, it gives CASSLSTGGLNQPQHF.

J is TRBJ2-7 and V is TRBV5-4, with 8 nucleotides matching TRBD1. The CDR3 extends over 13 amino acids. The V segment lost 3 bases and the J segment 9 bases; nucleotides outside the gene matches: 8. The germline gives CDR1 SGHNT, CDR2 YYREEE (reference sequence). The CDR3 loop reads CASSYLGQGVQYF. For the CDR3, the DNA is TGTGCCAGCAGCTATTTAGGACAGGGTGTGCAGTACTTC.